One sample yielded the 5 T cell receptor beta chains listed below, sequenced in a study of identical twins. TCRdb re-derived calls from the 5' RACE reads in MiXCR, one entry per CDR3 protein. The sample has some 900,000 distinct CDR3 sequences, over 9% seen once. The data were also submitted as part of a second study, on yellow fever vaccine responses in identical twins.

Source material: PBMCs. The receptors stem from a woman aged 18-35 years in good health.

This clonotype was recorded a few times. V and J are TRBV20-1 and TRBJ2-3; perhaps TRBD1 as D (8 bases). CDR1 and CDR2 from the germline V gene are DFQATT and SNEGSKA (reference sequence). The CDR3 consists of 16 residues. Trimming pared 0 bases from V and 4 bases from J, leaving 17 bases between. CDR3 sequence: CSARDQGAGDSDTQYF. Written as DNA, the CDR3 is TGCAGTGCTAGAGATCAGGGGGCGGGAGACTCAGATACGCAGTATTTT.

The table lists this clonotype with a few counts. The genes are TRBV12-3 or TRBV12-4 and TRBJ2-7; D is unresolved. The CDR3 is made up of 15 amino acids. V gave up 5 bases and J gave up 2 bases, with 16 bases separating them. DNA for the CDR3: TGTGCCAGCAGTCCTTTGGGGTCCCTTACCTACGAGCAGTACTTC. Its protein product is CASSPLGSLTYEQYF.

There are many counts of this clonotype. This chain links TRBV10-3 with TRBJ2-3; 7 bases are a match to TRBD2. Germline V gene sequence: CDR1 ENHRY, CDR2 SYGVKD. After removal of 6 bases from V and 6 bases from J, the junction contained 9 bases not matched to a gene. CDR3 size: 14 residues. The CDR3 sequence: CAIRLAPEGDTQYF. The CDR3 nucleotides are TGTGCCATCAGACTAGCGCCGGAGGGGGATACGCAGTATTTT.

This chain's CDR3 is CATYELAKNIQYF. In DNA form, the CDR3 reads TGTGCCACCTATGAATTAGCCAAAAACATTCAGTACTTC. This chain connects TRBV10-3 to TRBJ2-4; D is undetermined. The V end lost 10 bases, the J end lost 0 bases, and 10 bases lay between the germline ends. This CDR3 region has 13 residues. Germline assignment: CDR1 ENHRY and CDR2 SYGVKD.

V and J are TRBV5-6 and TRBJ1-6; the D gene is possibly TRBD1 (5 bases). The CDR3 sequence is 14 residues long. Germline-derived CDR1 and CDR2 are SGHDT and YYEEEE. V was cut by 4 bases and J by 7 bases, with 12 bases left in between. The CDR3, as DNA: TGTGCCAGCAGCCAGGGACGGAAGAATTCACCCCTCCACTTT. It codes for CASSQGRKNSPLHF.